These T cell receptor beta chains were read from a single sample in a study of PD-1 blockade in classical Hodgkin lymphoma. Libraries were prepared by immunoSEQ multiplex PCR; TCRdb keeps only in-frame clonotypes and omits some of them. The sample has tens of thousands of clones; approximately 89% are singletons. Sequencing used peripheral blood mononuclear cells (PBMCs), obtained before the second cycle of nivolumab. These receptors originate from a human donor with classical Hodgkin lymphoma. Both conserved end residues are part of each CDR3.

v_call	j_call	cdr3_aa
TRBV11-2	TRBJ2-7	CASSLAWGPAYEQYF
TRBV7-9	TRBJ2-1	CASSFGAHNEQFF
TRBV28	TRBJ2-3	CASSPSGLAGLTDTQYF
TRBV19	TRBJ1-5	CASRRGLLQHF
TRBV5-1	TRBJ2-1	CASSPGQVKQFF
TRBV9	TRBJ2-7	CASSATPGNLYEQYF
TRBV27	TRBJ2-1	CASSPGTSYNEQFF
TRBV5-6	TRBJ2-5	CASSLQEETQYF
TRBV27	TRBJ2-3	CASRRVGTDTQYF
TRBV6-6	TRBJ2-4	CASSYSNLGAKNIQYF
TRBV30	TRBJ2-5	CAWTVGAQETQYF
TRBV7-2	TRBJ2-7	CASSLDGRGSEQYF
TRBV6-1	TRBJ2-7	CASSEMQGLTYEQYF
TRBV10-3	TRBJ1-1	CATARDGSNTEAFF
TRBV5-6	TRBJ1-4	CASSLRGPQGNEKLFF
TRBV4-2	TRBJ2-3	CASSQGGLTSTDTQYF
TRBV15	TRBJ2-1	CATGHGTSGSNEQFF
TRBV30	TRBJ1-5	CAWTTKPGGTTQHF
TRBV10-2	TRBJ2-7	CASSGLAGGSYEQYF
TRBV7-6	TRBJ1-2	CASSAGTGGYGYTF
TRBV30	TRBJ1-1	CAWCPSPCAEAFF
TRBV11-2	TRBJ2-1	CASSPTRGLSYNEQFF
TRBV7-2	TRBJ1-6	CASSSARGSPLHF
TRBV27	TRBJ2-3	CASSLVWGLATDTQYF
TRBV10-1	TRBJ2-7	CASSRQALFVHPYEQYF
TRBV6-1	TRBJ1-2	CASSEGVDYGYTF
TRBV27	TRBJ2-1	CASSSPSVQGSYNEQFF
TRBV19	TRBJ1-1	CASSIRGTAEAFF
TRBV10-3	TRBJ1-1	CAISESNRILNTEAFF
TRBV5-1	TRBJ2-1	CASSSMDNSYNEQFF
TRBV6-1	TRBJ1-5	CAARDSFFSGQPQHF
TRBV5-8	TRBJ2-7	CASSLAGQGYEKYF
TRBV6-4	TRBJ2-3	CASSEASGRAMDTQYF
TRBV28	TRBJ1-1	CASSFEGAEAFF
TRBV15	TRBJ2-7	CATSLGLAQLGEQYF
TRBV4-1	TRBJ2-2	CASGGQLNTGELFF
TRBV6-1	TRBJ1-2	CASSREGYNYGYTF
TRBV4-1	TRBJ2-5	CASSQEETQYF
TRBV28	TRBJ1-2	CATTGHIGTGVDYGYTF
TRBV2	TRBJ2-7	CASSVDGASSYEQYF
TRBV28	TRBJ2-5	CASRPGGVVETQYF
TRBV4-2	TRBJ1-5	CASSLDRSSNQPQHF
TRBV4-1	TRBJ1-1	CASSPPHKNTEAFF
TRBV6-5	TRBJ2-1	CARKIGDSCNNEQFF
TRBV27	TRBJ2-5	CASSLMRSQETQYF
TRBV5-4	TRBJ1-2	CASSLDGAQRNTF
TRBV27	TRBJ2-7	CASSLKALYEQYF
TRBV19	TRBJ1-1	CASSMTEPMNTEAFF
TRBV15	TRBJ2-1	CATSREAPGVYNEQFF
TRBV4-1	TRBJ2-7	CASSHPGGFEQYF
TRBV9	TRBJ2-5	CASSGSRETQYF
TRBV7-2	TRBJ2-1	CASSSRDLPNNEQFF
TRBV5-1	TRBJ1-1	CASSLAHGALNTEAFF